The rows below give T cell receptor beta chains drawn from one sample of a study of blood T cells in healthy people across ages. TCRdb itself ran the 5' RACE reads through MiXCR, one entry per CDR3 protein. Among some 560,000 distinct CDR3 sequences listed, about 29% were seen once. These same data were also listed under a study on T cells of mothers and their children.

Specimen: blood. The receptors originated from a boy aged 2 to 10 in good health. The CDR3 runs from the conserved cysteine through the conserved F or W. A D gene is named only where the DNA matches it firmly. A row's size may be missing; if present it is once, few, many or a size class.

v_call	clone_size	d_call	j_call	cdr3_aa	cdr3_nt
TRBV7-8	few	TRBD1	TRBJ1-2	CASSQAPGTGHPYGYTF	TGTGCCAGCAGCCAGGCCCCCGGGACAGGGCATCCCTATGGCTACACCTTC
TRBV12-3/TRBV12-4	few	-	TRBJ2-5	CASSLVPDQETQYF	TGTGCCAGCAGTTTGGTCCCAGATCAAGAGACCCAGTACTTC
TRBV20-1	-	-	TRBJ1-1	CSARGTNTEAFF	TGCAGTGCTAGAGGGACGAACACTGAAGCTTTCTTT
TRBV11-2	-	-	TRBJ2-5	CASSLVGAAPYF	TGTGCCAGCAGCTTAGTAGGGGCAGCCCCGTACTTC
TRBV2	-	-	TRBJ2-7	CASSEQAGYEQYF	TGTGCCAGCAGTGAACAGGCGGGCTACGAGCAGTACTTC
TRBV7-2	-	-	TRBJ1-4	CASSPTPDTKPYEKLFF	TGTGCCAGCAGCCCAACCCCGGACACAAAACCGTATGAAAAACTGTTTTTT
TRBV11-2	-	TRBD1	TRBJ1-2	CASGDRGYGYTF	TGTGCCAGCGGGGACAGGGGCTATGGCTACACCTTC
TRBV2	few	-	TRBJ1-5	CASSEPWGFFGEGPQHF	TGTGCCAGCAGTGAGCCGTGGGGATTCTTTGGGGAAGGGCCCCAGCATTTT
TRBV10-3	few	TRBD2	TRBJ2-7	CAISESPGLAGGPEIYEQYF	TGTGCCATCAGTGAGTCGCCCGGACTAGCGGGAGGGCCTGAGATCTACGAGCAGTACTTC
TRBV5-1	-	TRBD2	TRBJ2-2	CASSPGLPKTGELFF	TGTGCCAGCAGCCCGGGACTACCAAAAACCGGGGAGCTGTTTTTT
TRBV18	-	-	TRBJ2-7	CASSPTGTPYEQYF	TGTGCCAGCTCACCGACAGGTACCCCCTACGAGCAGTACTTC
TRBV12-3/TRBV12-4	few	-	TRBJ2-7	CASSVRGGYEQYF	TGTGCCAGCAGTGTCAGGGGGGGTTACGAGCAGTACTTC
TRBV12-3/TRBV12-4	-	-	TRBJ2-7	CASSRTLQSYEQYF	TGTGCCAGCAGCCGGACTCTTCAATCCTACGAGCAGTACTTC
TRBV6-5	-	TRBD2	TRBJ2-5	CASSPTSATLETQYF	TGTGCCAGCAGTCCCACTAGCGCTACTCTCGAGACCCAGTACTTC
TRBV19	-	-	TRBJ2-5	CASSIDLAEETQYF	TGTGCCAGTAGTATAGATCTGGCGGAAGAGACCCAGTACTTC
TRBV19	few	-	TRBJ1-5	CASSQQGGQPQHF	TGTGCCAGTAGTCAACAGGGCGGGCAGCCCCAGCATTTT
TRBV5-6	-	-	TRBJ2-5	CASSSQAAQYF	TGTGCCAGCAGCTCCCAGGCAGCCCAGTACTTC
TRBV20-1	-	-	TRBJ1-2	CSARRSSYGYTF	TGCAGTGCTAGACGCTCCTCCTATGGCTACACCTTC
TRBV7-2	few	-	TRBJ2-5	CASSRAVGGQETQYF	TGTGCCAGCAGCCGCGCCGTAGGGGGGCAAGAGACCCAGTACTTC
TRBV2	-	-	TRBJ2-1	CATEPGLPDNEQFF	TGTGCCACCGAACCGGGACTCCCGGACAATGAGCAGTTCTTC
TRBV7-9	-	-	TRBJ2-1	CASSSETSRVYNEQFF	TGTGCCAGCAGCTCCGAGACTAGTAGGGTGTACAATGAGCAGTTCTTC
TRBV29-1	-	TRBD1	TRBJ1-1	CSVARGQGPTEAFF	TGCAGCGTTGCGAGGGGGCAGGGGCCCACTGAAGCTTTCTTT
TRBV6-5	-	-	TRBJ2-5	CASRDTGLVGTQYF	TGTGCCAGCAGAGATACAGGTCTTGTGGGGACCCAGTACTTC
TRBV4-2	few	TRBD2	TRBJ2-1	CASSQGASGSYNEQFF	TGTGCCAGCAGCCAAGGGGCTAGCGGGTCCTACAATGAGCAGTTCTTC
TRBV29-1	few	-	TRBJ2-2	CSAEGGAGNTGELFF	TGCAGCGCCGAAGGTGGTGCGGGAAACACCGGGGAGCTGTTTTTT
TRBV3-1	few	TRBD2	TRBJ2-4	CASSLIAGLAKNIQYF	TGTGCCAGCAGCCTCATAGCGGGCCTAGCCAAAAACATTCAGTACTTC
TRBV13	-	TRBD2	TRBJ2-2	CASSFSGTGGELFF	TGTGCCAGCAGCTTTAGCGGGACCGGCGGGGAGCTGTTTTTT
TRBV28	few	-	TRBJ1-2	CATGARVGGYTF	TGTGCCACCGGGGCCAGGGTAGGTGGCTACACCTTC
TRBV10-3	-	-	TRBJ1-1	CAISEYVRNTEAFF	TGTGCCATCAGTGAGTATGTCAGGAACACTGAAGCTTTCTTT
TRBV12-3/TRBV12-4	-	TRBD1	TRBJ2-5	CASSRRQGETQYF	TGTGCCAGCAGCCGCCGACAGGGTGAGACCCAGTACTTC
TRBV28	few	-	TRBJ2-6	CAISPPGSGANVLTF	TGTGCCATCTCTCCTCCAGGGTCTGGGGCCAACGTCCTGACTTTC
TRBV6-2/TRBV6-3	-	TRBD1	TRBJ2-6	CASIPTGDWGANVLTF	TGTGCCAGCATACCGACAGGGGACTGGGGGGCCAACGTCCTGACTTTC
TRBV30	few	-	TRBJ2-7	CAWSPGRNEQYF	TGTGCCTGGAGCCCCGGGCGCAACGAGCAGTACTTC
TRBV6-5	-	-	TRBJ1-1	CASSSHRNTEAFF	TGTGCCAGCAGTTCCCACCGGAACACTGAAGCTTTCTTT
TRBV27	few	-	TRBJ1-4	CASTTTGF	TGTGCCAGCACTACGACGGGGTTT
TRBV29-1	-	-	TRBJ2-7	CSVEDTSAEQYF	TGCAGCGTTGAAGATACTAGTGCCGAGCAGTACTTC
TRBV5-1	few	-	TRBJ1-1	CASRGDPRTEAFF	TGCGCCAGCAGGGGGGACCCCCGCACTGAAGCTTTCTTT
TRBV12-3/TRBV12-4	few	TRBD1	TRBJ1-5	CASSLFATGHQPQHF	TGTGCCAGCAGTTTATTTGCGACAGGGCATCAGCCCCAGCATTTT
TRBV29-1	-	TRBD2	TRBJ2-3	CSVSGLAGVLDTQYF	TGCAGCGTTTCGGGGCTAGCGGGAGTTTTAGATACGCAGTATTTT
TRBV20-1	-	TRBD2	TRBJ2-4	CSADNTGGKNIQYF	TGCAGTGCCGATAATACGGGAGGGAAAAACATTCAGTACTTC
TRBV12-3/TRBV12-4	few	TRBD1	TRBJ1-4	CASSPRTGGREGLFF	TGTGCCAGCAGTCCCAGGACAGGCGGTAGAGAGGGTTTGTTTTTT
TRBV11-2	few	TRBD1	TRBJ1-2	CASSHLTGANYGHTF	TGTGCCAGCAGCCACCTGACAGGGGCCAACTATGGCCACACCTTC
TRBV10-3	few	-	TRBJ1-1	CAISEDKDLTFF	TGTGCCATCAGCGAGGACAAGGATCTGACTTTCTTT
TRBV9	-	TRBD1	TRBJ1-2	CASSVASDRDFGYTF	TGTGCCAGCAGCGTAGCCTCCGACAGGGATTTCGGCTACACCTTC
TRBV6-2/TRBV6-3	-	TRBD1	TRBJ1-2	CASSTGVRGYTF	TGTGCCAGCAGTACAGGGGTGCGAGGCTACACCTTC
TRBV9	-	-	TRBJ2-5	CASSVSDNQETQYF	TGTGCCAGCAGCGTTTCGGACAACCAAGAGACCCAGTACTTC
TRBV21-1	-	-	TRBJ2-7	CASIKGSNEQYF	TGTGCCAGCATCAAAGGGAGTAACGAGCAGTACTTC
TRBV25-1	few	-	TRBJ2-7	CASSVRGTYEQYF	TGTGCCAGCAGCGTAAGGGGAACCTACGAGCAGTACTTC
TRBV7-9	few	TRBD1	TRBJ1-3	CASSLTGEAGNTIYF	TGTGCCAGCAGCCTGACAGGGGAAGCTGGAAACACCATATATTTT
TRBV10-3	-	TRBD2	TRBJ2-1	CAISESSGLAGGPKDYNEQFF	TGTGCCATCAGTGAGAGTTCCGGACTAGCGGGAGGGCCGAAGGATTACAATGAGCAGTTCTTC
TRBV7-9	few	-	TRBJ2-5	CASSFETTGQETQYF	TGTGCCAGCAGCTTCGAAACAACAGGGCAAGAGACCCAGTACTTC
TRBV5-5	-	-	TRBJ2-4	CASSFQVAKNIQYF	TGTGCCAGCAGCTTCCAGGTAGCCAAAAACATTCAGTACTTC
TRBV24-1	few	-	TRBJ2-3	CATSDNSGTDTQYF	TGTGCCACCAGTGATAACAGCGGGACAGATACGCAGTATTTT
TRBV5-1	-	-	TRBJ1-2	CASRIQRRSHTRNYGYTF	TGCGCCAGCAGAATACAACGGCGATCTCACACAAGAAACTATGGCTACACCTTC
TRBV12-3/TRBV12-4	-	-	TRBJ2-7	CASSPGPASEQYF	TGTGCCAGCAGTCCGGGACCCGCAAGCGAGCAGTACTTC
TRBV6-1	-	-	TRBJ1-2	CATLTPGTPYLYGYTF	TGTGCCACCCTTACGCCCGGGACACCTTACCTCTATGGCTACACCTTC
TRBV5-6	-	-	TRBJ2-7	CASRSQGGEQYF	TGTGCCAGCAGGTCACAGGGTGGGGAGCAGTACTTC
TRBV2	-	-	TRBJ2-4	CASSESLERAKNIQYF	TGTGCCAGCAGTGAATCGCTGGAGAGAGCCAAAAACATTCAGTACTTC
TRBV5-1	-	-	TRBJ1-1	CASSWGTGARSRNTEAFF	TGCGCCAGCAGCTGGGGAACAGGAGCAAGGAGCCGGAACACTGAAGCTTTCTTT